What follows describes a single TCR beta chain. The data belong to a study of blood T cell repertoires in COVID-19. V dropped 4 bases and J dropped 6 bases, with 13 bases sitting between them. Germline CDR1 reads LNHDA; CDR2 reads SQIVND (reference sequence). The CDR3 spans 14 residues. The table came from immunoSEQ multiplex PCR; TCRdb's copy has only in-frame clones and leaves some out. The table includes under 350,000 clones, 80% to 90% detected once. J is TRBJ1-5 and V is TRBV19; D may be TRBD1 (5 bases). Sample: peripheral blood. This sequence was found in a man aged 35-49 years with acute or convalescent COVID-19. The CDR3 sequence is CASSSLWGGQPQHF. In DNA form, the CDR3 reads TGTGCCAGTAGTAGTCTATGGGGGGGTCAGCCCCAGCATTTT.